This T cell receptor (beta chain) was recorded in a study of T cells in Graves' hyperthyroidism and ophthalmopathy. In this sample, this clonotype turned up a few times. The antigen remains unidentified. A clone one base away is much larger, so this may be a read error. The CDR3 is 11 residues long. V dropped 7 bases and J dropped 5 bases, with 5 bases sitting between them. Researchers defined stable Graves' hyperthyroidism as no ophthalmopathy progression within 18 months. Diagnosis of hyperthyroidism was new in patients aged 18 to 65, and its duration was under 2 months. Over 8 ml fresh peripheral blood yielded the PBMCs. Study findings and constraints: Most thyroid clonotypes that were expanded above 0.001 also turned up in blood.

Researchers took RNA transcripts and amplified the TCR beta CDR3 regions from them. HTBI primers were the set used in a first-round RT-PCR of the TCR CDR3. MiXCR, applied by TCRdb to the multiplex PCR reads, yields one record per CDR3 protein. Of a few hundred thousand distinct CDR3 sequences in the sample, around 20% are singletons; the top ten hold more than 20%. This sequence was found in a man in his late teens or twenties with Graves' hyperthyroidism. V usage is TRBV12-3 or TRBV12-4 and J usage is TRBJ2-2; D is unclear. Material for sequencing was blood. DNA for the CDR3: TGTGCCAGCACCCAGACCGGGGAGCTGTTTTTT. It specifies CASTQTGELFF.